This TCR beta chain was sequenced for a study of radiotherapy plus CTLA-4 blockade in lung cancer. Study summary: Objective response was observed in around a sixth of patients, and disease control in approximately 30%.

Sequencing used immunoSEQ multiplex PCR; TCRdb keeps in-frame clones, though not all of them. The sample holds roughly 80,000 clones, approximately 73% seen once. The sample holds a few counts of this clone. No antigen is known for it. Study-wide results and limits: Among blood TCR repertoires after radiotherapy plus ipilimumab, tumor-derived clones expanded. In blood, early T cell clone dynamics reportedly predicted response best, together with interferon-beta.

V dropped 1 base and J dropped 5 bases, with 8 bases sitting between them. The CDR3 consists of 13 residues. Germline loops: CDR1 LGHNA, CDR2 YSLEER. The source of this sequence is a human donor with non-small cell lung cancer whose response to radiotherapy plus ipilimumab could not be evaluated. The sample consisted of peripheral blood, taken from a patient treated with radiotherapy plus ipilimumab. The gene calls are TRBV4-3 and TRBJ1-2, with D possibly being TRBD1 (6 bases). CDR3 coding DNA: TGCGCCAGCAGCCAAGGAGGGGGTTATGGCTACACCTTC. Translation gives CASSQGGGYGYTF.